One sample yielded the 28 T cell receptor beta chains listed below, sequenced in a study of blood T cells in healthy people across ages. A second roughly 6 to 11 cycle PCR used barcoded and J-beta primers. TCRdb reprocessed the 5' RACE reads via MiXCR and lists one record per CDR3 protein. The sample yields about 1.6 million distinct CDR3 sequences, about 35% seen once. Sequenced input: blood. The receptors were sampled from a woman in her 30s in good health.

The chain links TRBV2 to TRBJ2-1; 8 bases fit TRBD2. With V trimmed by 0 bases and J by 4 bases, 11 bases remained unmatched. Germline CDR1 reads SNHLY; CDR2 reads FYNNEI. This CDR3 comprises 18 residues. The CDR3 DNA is TGTGCCAGCAGTGAAGCGCGTGTAGCGGGGTCATTGTACAATGAGCAGTTCTTC. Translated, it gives CASSEARVAGSLYNEQFF.

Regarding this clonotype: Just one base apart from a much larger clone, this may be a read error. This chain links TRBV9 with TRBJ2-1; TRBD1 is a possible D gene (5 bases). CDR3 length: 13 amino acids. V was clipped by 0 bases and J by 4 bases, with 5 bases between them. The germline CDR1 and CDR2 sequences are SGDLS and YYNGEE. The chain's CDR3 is CASSVGQYNEQFF. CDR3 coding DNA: TGTGCCAGCAGCGTAGGACAGTACAATGAGCAGTTCTTC.

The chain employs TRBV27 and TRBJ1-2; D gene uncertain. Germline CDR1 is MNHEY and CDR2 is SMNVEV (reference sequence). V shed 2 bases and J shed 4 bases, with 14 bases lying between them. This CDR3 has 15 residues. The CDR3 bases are TGTGCCAGCAGTTTAGGTGGCGGCAGTCTCTATGGCTACACCTTC. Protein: CASSLGGGSLYGYTF.

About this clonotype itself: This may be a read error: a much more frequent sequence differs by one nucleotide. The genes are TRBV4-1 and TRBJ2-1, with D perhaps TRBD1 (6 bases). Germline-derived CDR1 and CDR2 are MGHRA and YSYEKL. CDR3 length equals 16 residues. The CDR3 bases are TGCGCCAGCAGCCAGCCCGGACAGATAATCTACAATGGGCAGTTCTTC. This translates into CASSQPGQIIYNGQFF.

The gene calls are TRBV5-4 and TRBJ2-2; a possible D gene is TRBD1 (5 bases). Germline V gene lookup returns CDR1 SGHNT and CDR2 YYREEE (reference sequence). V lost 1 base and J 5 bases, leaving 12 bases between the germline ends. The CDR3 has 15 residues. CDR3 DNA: TGTGCCAGCAGCTTGCCGGACACCTCAACCGGGGAGCTGTTTTTT. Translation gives CASSLPDTSTGELFF.

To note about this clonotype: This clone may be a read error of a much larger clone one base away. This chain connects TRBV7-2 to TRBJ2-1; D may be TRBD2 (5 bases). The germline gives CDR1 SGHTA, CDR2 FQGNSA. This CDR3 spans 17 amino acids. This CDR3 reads CASSRTGVASSYNGQFF. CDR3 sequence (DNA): TGTGCCAGCAGCCGAACGGGCGTTGCTAGCTCCTATAATGGGCAGTTCTTC. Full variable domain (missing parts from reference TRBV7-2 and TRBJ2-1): GAGVSQSPSNKVTEKGKDVELRCDPISGHTALYWYRQSLGQGLEFLIYFQGNSAPDKSGLPSDRFSAERTGGSVSTLTIQRTQQEDSAVYLCASSRTGVASSYNGQFFGPGTRLTVL.

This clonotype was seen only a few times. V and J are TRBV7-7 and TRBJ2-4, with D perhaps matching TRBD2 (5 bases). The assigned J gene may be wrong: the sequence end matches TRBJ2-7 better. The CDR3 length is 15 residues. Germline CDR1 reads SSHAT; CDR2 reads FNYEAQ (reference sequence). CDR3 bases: TGTGCCAGCAGCTTGACGGAGGATTCTACCTACGAGCAGTACTTC. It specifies CASSLTEDSTYEQYF.

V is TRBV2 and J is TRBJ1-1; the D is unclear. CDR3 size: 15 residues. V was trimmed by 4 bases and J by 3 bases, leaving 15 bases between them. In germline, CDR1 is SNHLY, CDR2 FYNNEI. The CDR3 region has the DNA TGTGCCAGCAGTGTGTCCAAACTACTCGACACTGAAGCTTTCTTT. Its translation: CASSVSKLLDTEAFF.

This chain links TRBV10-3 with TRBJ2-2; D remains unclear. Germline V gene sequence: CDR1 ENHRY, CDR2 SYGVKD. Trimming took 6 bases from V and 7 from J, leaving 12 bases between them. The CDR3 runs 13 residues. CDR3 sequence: CAIRVPMGGELFF. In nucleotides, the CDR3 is TGTGCCATCAGGGTCCCGATGGGCGGGGAGCTGTTTTTT.

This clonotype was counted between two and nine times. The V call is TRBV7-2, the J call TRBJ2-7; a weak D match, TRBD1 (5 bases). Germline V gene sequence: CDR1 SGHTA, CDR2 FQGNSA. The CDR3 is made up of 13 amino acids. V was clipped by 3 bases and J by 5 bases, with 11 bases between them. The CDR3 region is CASSFMGQNEQYF. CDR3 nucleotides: TGTGCCAGCAGCTTCATGGGGCAAAACGAGCAGTACTTC.

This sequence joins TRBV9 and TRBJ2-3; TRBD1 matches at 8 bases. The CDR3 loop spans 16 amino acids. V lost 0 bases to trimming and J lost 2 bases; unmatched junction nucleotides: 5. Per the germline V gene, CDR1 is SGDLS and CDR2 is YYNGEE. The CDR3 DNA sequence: TGTGCCAGCAGCGTAGCTACAGGGGGGCCCACAGATACGCAGTATTTT. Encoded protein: CASSVATGGPTDTQYF. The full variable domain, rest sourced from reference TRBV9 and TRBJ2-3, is DSGVTQTPKHLITATGQRVTLRCSPRSGDLSVYWYQQSLDQGLQFLIQYYNGEERAKGNILERFSAQQFPDLHSELNLSSLELGDSALYFCASSVATGGPTDTQYFGPGTRLTVL.

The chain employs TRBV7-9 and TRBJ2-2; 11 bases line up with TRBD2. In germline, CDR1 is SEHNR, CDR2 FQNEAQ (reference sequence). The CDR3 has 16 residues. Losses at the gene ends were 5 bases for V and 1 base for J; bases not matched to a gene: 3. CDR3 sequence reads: CASSKGTSGNTGELFF. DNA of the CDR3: TGTGCCAGCAGCAAAGGGACTAGCGGGAACACCGGGGAGCTGTTTTTT. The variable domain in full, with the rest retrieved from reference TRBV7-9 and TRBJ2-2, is DTGVSQNPRHKITKRGQNVTFRCDPISEHNRLYWYRQTLGQGPEFLTYFQNEAQLEKSRLLSDRFSAERPKGSFSTLEIQRTEQGDSAMYLCASSKGTSGNTGELFFGEGSRLTVL.

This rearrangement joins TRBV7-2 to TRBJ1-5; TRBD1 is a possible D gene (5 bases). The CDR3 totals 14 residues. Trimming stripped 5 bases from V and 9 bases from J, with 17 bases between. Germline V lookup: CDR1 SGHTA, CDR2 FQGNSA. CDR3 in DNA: TGTGCCAGCAGCGCGGGACCGGCACAGCGGCCCCAGCATTTT. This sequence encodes CASSAGPAQRPQHF.

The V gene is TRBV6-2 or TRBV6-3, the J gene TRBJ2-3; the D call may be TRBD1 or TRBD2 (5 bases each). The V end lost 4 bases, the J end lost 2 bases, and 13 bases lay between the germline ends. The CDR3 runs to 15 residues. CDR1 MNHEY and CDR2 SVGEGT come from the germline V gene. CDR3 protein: CASSSSTGPTDTQYF. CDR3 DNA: TGTGCCAGCAGTTCATCGACGGGACCCACAGATACGCAGTATTTT.

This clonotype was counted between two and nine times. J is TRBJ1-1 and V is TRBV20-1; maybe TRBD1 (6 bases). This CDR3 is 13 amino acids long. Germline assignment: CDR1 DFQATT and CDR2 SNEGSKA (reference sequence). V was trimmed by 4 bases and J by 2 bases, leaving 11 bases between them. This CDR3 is CSATTGFNTEAFF. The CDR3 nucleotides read TGCAGTGCTACTACAGGGTTTAACACTGAAGCTTTCTTT.

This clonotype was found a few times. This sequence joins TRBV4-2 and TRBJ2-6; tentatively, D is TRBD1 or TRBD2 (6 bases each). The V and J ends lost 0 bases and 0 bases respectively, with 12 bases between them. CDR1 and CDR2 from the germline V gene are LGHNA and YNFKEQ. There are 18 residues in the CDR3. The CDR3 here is CASSQETGRSSGANVLTF. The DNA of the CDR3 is TGTGCCAGCAGCCAAGAAACAGGGAGGAGCTCTGGGGCCAACGTCCTGACTTTC.

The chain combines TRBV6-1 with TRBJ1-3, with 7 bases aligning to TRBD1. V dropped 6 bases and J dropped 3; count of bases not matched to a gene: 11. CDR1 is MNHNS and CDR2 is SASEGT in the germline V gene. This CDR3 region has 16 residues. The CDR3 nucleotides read TGTGCCAGCAGCTCCCGGGACAGACTTGGTGGAAACACCATATATTTT. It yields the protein CASSSRDRLGGNTIYF.

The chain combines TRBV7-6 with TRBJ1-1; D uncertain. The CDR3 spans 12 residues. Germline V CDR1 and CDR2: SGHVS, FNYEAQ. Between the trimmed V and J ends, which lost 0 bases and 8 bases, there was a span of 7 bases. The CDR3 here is CASSLANGEAFF. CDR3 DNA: TGTGCCAGCAGCTTAGCTAACGGAGAAGCTTTCTTT.

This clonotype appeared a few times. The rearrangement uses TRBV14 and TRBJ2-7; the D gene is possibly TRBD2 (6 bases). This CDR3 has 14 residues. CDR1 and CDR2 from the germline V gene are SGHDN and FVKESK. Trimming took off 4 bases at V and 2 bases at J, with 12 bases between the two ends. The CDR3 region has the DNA TGTGCCAGCAGCCCTGGAGGGAAGCCCTACGAGCAGTACTTC. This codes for CASSPGGKPYEQYF.

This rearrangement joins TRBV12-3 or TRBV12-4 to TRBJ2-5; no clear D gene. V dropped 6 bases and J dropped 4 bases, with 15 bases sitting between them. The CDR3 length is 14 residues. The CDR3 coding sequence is TGTGCCAGCAGCCAAGATAGGGAAGGAGAGACCCAGTACTTC. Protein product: CASSQDREGETQYF.

CDR3 residues: CASSSPGSWQGNTGELFF. The CDR3 DNA is TGTGCCAGCAGTTCTCCCGGAAGCTGGCAGGGGAACACCGGGGAGCTGTTTTTT. This rearrangement joins TRBV28 to TRBJ2-2; a possible D gene is TRBD1 (5 bases). Germline CDR1 reads MDHEN; CDR2 reads SYDVKM. The length of the CDR3 is 18 residues. Trimming took 4 bases from V and 1 from J, leaving 19 bases between them.

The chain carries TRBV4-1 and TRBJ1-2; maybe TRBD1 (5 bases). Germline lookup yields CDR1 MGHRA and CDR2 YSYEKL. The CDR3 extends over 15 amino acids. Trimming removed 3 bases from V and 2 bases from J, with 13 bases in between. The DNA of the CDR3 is TGCGCCAGCAGCCAGGGGGAGATCGAGAACTATGGCTACACCTTC. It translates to CASSQGEIENYGYTF.

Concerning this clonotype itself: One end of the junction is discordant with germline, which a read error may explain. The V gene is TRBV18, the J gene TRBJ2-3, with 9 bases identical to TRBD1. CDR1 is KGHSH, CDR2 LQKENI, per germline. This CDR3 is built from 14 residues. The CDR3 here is CAGSQGAHTDTQYF. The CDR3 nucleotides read TGTGCCGGCTCACAGGGGGCACACACAGATACGCAGTATTTT.

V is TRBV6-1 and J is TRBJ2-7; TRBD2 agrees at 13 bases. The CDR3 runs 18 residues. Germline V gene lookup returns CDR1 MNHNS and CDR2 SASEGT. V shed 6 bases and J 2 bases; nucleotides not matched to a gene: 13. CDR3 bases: TGTGCCAGCAGAACCGGGACTAGCGGGGAACCATGGACCTACGAGCAGTACTTC. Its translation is CASRTGTSGEPWTYEQYF.

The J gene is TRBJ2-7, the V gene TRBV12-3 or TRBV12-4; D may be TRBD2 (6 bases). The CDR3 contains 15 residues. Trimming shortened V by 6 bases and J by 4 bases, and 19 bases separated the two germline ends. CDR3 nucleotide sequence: TGTGCCAGCAGCCCTAGCGCAACCGGCGGGTACGAGCAGTACTTC. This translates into CASSPSATGGYEQYF.

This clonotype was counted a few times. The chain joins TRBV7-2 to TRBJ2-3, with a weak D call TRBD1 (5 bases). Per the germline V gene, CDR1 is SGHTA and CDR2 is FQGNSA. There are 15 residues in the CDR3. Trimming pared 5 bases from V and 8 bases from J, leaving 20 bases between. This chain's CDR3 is CASSPETVIRGTQYF. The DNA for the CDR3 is TGTGCCAGCAGCCCCGAGACTGTGATTAGGGGTACGCAGTATTTT.

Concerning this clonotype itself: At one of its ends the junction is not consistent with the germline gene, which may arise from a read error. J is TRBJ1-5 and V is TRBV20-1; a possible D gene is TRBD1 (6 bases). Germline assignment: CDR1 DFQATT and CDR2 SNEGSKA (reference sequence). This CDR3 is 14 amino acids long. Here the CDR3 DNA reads TGCAGTGCTCTAGACAGGATCCCCAATCAGTCCCAGCATTTT. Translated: CSALDRIPNQSQHF.

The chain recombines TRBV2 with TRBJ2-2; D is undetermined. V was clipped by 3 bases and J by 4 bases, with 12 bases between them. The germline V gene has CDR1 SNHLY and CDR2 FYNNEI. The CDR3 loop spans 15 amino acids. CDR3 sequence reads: CASSETRASTGELFF. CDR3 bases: TGTGCCAGCAGTGAGACGAGAGCGTCCACCGGGGAGCTGTTTTTT.